A single sample is the source of the 19 T cell receptor beta chains below, sequenced in a study of blood T cell repertoires in COVID-19. This table comes from immunoSEQ multiplex PCR, and its TCRdb copy is limited to in-frame clones, with some not included. The sample has about 220,000 clones; 80% to 90% are singletons. Sequenced sample: peripheral blood. These receptors came from a man aged 50 to 60 who had recovered from COVID-19.

This clone was observed a single time. The J gene is TRBJ1-2, the V gene TRBV10-1, with 7 bases identical to TRBD1. The CDR3 totals 15 residues. V was pared by 7 bases and J by 0 bases, with 8 bases of the junction left unmatched. Germline V CDR1 and CDR2: WNHNN, SYGVQD (reference sequence). This CDR3 reads CASNRQGIPNYGYTF. The CDR3 DNA is TGCGCCAGCAACCGACAGGGCATCCCTAACTATGGCTACACCTTC.

The chain employs TRBV3-1 (or the pseudogene TRBV3-2) and TRBJ1-1, with TRBD1 matching over 8 bases. This CDR3 has 18 residues. The ends lost 3 bases at V and 6 bases at J; junction bases unmatched: 18. Germline-derived CDR1 and CDR2 are LGHDT and YNNKEL (reference sequence). CDR3 sequence (DNA): TGTGCCAGCAGCCAGAGTCTAAGGAGGGGACAGGACCCTCCTGAAGCTTTCTTT. Translating gives CASSQSLRRGQDPPEAFF.

The chain couples TRBV27 to TRBJ2-2, with 7 nucleotides matching TRBD2. V shed 4 bases and J 3 bases; nucleotides not matched to a gene: 5. The CDR3 is made up of 15 amino acids. In germline, CDR1 is MNHEY, CDR2 SMNVEV (reference sequence). Here the CDR3 reads CASSSSSGYTGELFF. CDR3 DNA: TGTGCCAGCAGTTCTTCTAGCGGCTACACCGGGGAGCTGTTTTTT.

The V and J genes are TRBV28 and TRBJ1-1; TRBD1 matches 8 bases. The germline CDR1 and CDR2 sequences are MDHEN and SYDVKM. V shed 6 bases and J 3 bases; nucleotides not matched to a gene: 9. This CDR3 has 15 amino acids. CDR3 loop: CASSPKTGVDTEAFF. The CDR3 region has the DNA TGTGCCAGCAGCCCGAAGACAGGGGTTGACACTGAAGCTTTCTTT.

The chain links TRBV14 to TRBJ1-1, with 7 positions matching TRBD1. Germline V gene data show CDR1 as SGHDN and CDR2 as FVKESK. CDR3 length: 13 amino acids. The trim removed 4 bases at V and 6 bases at J, leaving 5 bases unmatched. The CDR3 protein is CASSRQGRAEAFF. The CDR3 DNA reads TGTGCCAGCAGCCGACAGGGTAGGGCTGAAGCTTTCTTT.

This chain links TRBV11-2 with TRBJ2-7; D perhaps matches TRBD2 (5 bases). Germline V lookup: CDR1 SGHAT, CDR2 FQNNGV. The CDR3 consists of 17 residues. Between the trimmed V and J ends, which lost 5 bases and 7 bases, there was a span of 27 bases. The CDR3 here is CASSPGSGNNLRLEQYF. CDR3 coding DNA: TGTGCCAGCAGCCCGGGGTCGGGAAACAATCTACGTTTGGAGCAGTACTTC.

The J gene is TRBJ2-2, the V gene TRBV30; D possibly corresponds to TRBD2 (6 bases). In germline, CDR1 is GTSNPN, CDR2 SVGIG (reference sequence). This CDR3 is 15 amino acids long. V shed 2 bases and J shed 0 bases, with 10 bases lying between them. CDR3 in amino acids: CAWSWGDSNTGELFF. The CDR3 DNA reads TGTGCCTGGAGTTGGGGGGACTCGAACACCGGGGAGCTGTTTTTT.

The CDR3 DNA reads as TGTGCCAGCAGCTTAAGGGGTTCTAATGAAAAACTGTTTTTT. It translates to CASSLRGSNEKLFF. The V and J genes are TRBV7-2 and TRBJ1-4, with D possibly matching TRBD1 (5 bases). V was cut by 2 bases and J by 3 bases, with 7 bases left in between. The CDR3 spans 14 residues. The V gene's germline CDR1 is SGHTA and CDR2 FQGNSA. The variable domain in full, with the rest retrieved from reference TRBV7-2 and TRBJ1-4, is GAGVSQSPSNKVTEKGKDVELRCDPISGHTALYWYRQSLGQGLEFLIYFQGNSAPDKSGLPSDRFSAERTGGSVSTLTIQRTQQEDSAVYLCASSLRGSNEKLFFGSGTQLSVL.

V usage is TRBV6-5 and J usage is TRBJ2-7; D possibly corresponds to TRBD1 (5 bases). The CDR3 length is 14 residues. Per germline, CDR1 MNHEY and CDR2 SVGAGI. V was cut by 0 bases and J by 2 bases, with 8 bases left in between. DNA of the CDR3: TGTGCCAGCAGTTACTCGCTCAGGGCCTACGAGCAGTACTTC. Protein product: CASSYSLRAYEQYF.

This clone was recorded once. The CDR3 DNA reads TGTGCCAGCAGTAGGAGTCCCTACGAGCAGTACTTC. Its protein is CASSRSPYEQYF. This chain connects TRBV6-5 to TRBJ2-7; D remains ambiguous. CDR3 length equals 12 residues. Trimming took off 5 bases at V and 2 bases at J, with 7 bases between the two ends. Germline V CDR1 and CDR2: MNHEY, SVGAGI.

The chain is built from TRBV13 and TRBJ2-7; 7 nucleotides align to TRBD2. Losses at the gene ends were 1 base for V and 5 bases for J; bases not matched to a gene: 14. This CDR3 has 17 residues. The V gene's germline CDR1 is PRHDT and CDR2 FYEKMQ (reference sequence). The CDR3 loop reads CASSLERAGDYRNEQYF. The CDR3, as DNA: TGTGCCAGCAGCTTAGAAAGGGCGGGAGACTATCGTAACGAGCAGTACTTC.

This sequence joins TRBV5-1 and TRBJ1-2; 7 bases align to TRBD1. The CDR3 length is 14 residues. The V gene's germline CDR1 is SGHRS and CDR2 YFSETQ. With 4 bases clipped from V and 2 bases from J, the junction kept 5 bases outside the gene matches. CDR3 sequence reads: CASSKLDRNYGYTF. In nucleotides, the CDR3 is TGCGCCAGCAGCAAATTGGACAGGAACTATGGCTACACCTTC. Full variable domain (remainder filled in from reference TRBV5-1 and TRBJ1-2): KAGVTQTPRYLIKTRGQQVTLSCSPISGHRSVSWYQQTPGQGLQFLFEYFSETQRNKGNFPGRFSGRQFSNSRSEMNVSTLELGDSALYLCASSKLDRNYGYTFGSGTRLTVV.

This chain joins TRBV5-1 and TRBJ2-3; possibly TRBD2 for D (5 bases). CDR3 length: 14 amino acids. V dropped 2 bases and J dropped 1 base, with 8 bases sitting between them. The germline V gene has CDR1 SGHRS and CDR2 YFSETQ. The chain's CDR3 is CASSFDSGTDTQYF. CDR3 sequence (DNA): TGCGCCAGCAGCTTCGATAGCGGCACAGATACGCAGTATTTT.

The chain is built from TRBV5-1 and TRBJ2-5, with 7 positions matching TRBD1. This CDR3 has 14 amino acids. The germline CDR1 and CDR2 sequences are SGHRS and YFSETQ. Trimming took 4 bases from V and 5 from J; bases not matched to a gene: 8. The DNA for the CDR3 is TGCGCCAGCAGCACCCGTACAGGGGTTGAGACCCAGTACTTC. This codes for CASSTRTGVETQYF.

The V and J genes are TRBV28 and TRBJ1-1; a weak D match, TRBD1 (5 bases). CDR1 MDHEN and CDR2 SYDVKM come from the germline V gene. V dropped 3 bases and J dropped 1 base, with 15 bases sitting between them. The CDR3 runs 16 residues. The CDR3 region has the DNA TGTGCCAGCAGTTTGGGGAAGGGCAGGGCGAACACTGAAGCTTTCTTT. This encodes CASSLGKGRANTEAFF.

This clone was observed once. This chain connects TRBV19 to TRBJ2-7; 9 bases agree with TRBD1. V lost 6 bases, J lost 2 bases, and 11 bases stayed unmatched. The CDR3 has 16 amino acids. Germline V lookup: CDR1 LNHDA, CDR2 SQIVND (reference sequence). The CDR3 here is CASSRGQGLFTYEQYF. In DNA, the CDR3 is TGTGCCAGTAGCCGCGGACAGGGGCTCTTTACCTACGAGCAGTACTTC.

As concerns this clone: The same CDR3 arises from other DNA sequences in this sample as well. V is TRBV28 and J is TRBJ1-5; 7 nucleotides line up with TRBD1. Germline values: CDR1 MDHEN, CDR2 SYDVKM. Trimming cost V 6 bases and J 2 bases; bases outside gene matches: 7. The CDR3 sequence is 15 residues long. DNA of the CDR3: TGTGCCAGCAGCCCGACAGGGATGGGCAATCAGCCCCAGCATTTT. Translated, it gives CASSPTGMGNQPQHF.

The chain has TRBV21-1 and TRBJ2-1; the D call in the table, TRBD2, was not verified against the DNA. TRBV21-1 is designated a pseudogene. The CDR3 is 17 residues long. The CDR3 sequence: CASSKVGTSGSYNEQFF. CDR3 DNA: TGTGCCAGCAGCAAAGTCGGTACTAGCGGCTCCTACAATGAGCAGTTCTTC.

This clone was detected only a few times. The chain links TRBV11-2 to TRBJ2-1, with a tentative D call TRBD2 (5 bases). The V and J ends lost 3 bases and 6 bases respectively, with 18 bases between them. The CDR3 runs to 16 residues. The germline CDR1 and CDR2 sequences are SGHAT and FQNNGV. CDR3 loop: CASSFLGRGGVNEQFF. DNA for the CDR3: TGTGCCAGCAGCTTTCTAGGTAGAGGAGGCGTCAATGAGCAGTTCTTC. Supplemented by reference TRBV11-2 and TRBJ2-1, the full variable domain reads EAGVAQSPRYKIIEKRQSVAFWCNPISGHATLYWYQQILGQGPKLLIQFQNNGVVDDSQLPKDRFSAERLKGVDSTLKIQPAKLEDSAVYLCASSFLGRGGVNEQFFGPGTRLTVL.